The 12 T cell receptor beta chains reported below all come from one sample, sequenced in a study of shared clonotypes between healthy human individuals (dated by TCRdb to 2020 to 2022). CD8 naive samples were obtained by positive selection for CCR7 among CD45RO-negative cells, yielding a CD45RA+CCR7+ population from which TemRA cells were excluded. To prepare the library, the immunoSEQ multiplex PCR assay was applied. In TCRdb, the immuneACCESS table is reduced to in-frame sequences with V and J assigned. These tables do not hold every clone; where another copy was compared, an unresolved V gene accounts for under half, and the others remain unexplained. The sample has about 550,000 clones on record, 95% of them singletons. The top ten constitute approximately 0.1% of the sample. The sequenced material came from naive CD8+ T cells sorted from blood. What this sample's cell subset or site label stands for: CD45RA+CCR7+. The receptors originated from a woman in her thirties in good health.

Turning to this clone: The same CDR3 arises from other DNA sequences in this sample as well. CDR3 region: CASSIGYGYTF. The DNA for the CDR3 is TGTGCCAGTAGTATAGGTTATGGCTACACCTTC. This chain links TRBV19 with TRBJ1-2; D unclear. This CDR3 is 11 amino acids long. Germline CDR1 and CDR2: LNHDA and SQIVND (reference sequence). V gave up 1 base and J gave up 5 bases, with 2 bases separating them.

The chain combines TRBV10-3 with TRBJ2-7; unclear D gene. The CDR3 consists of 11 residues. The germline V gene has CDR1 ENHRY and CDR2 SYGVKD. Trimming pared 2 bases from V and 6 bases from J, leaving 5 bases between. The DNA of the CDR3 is TGTGCCATCAGTGAGGGGCGCGAGCAGTACTTC. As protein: CAISEGREQYF.

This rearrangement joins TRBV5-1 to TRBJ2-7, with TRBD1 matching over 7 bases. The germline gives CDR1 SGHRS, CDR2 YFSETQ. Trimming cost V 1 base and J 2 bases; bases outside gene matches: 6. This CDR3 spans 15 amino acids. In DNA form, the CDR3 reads TGCGCCAGCAGCTTGATAACAGGGGAGCCCTACGAGCAGTACTTC. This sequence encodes CASSLITGEPYEQYF.

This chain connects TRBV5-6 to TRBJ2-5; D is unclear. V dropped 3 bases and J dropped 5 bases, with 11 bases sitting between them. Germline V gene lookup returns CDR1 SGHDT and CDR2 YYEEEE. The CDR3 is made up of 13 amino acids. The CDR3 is CASSWSSIETQYF. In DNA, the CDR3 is TGTGCCAGCAGCTGGAGTAGCATTGAGACCCAGTACTTC.

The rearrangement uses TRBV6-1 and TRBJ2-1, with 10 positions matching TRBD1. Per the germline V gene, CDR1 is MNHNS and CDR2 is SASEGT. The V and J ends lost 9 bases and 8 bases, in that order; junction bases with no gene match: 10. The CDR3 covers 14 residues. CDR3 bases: TGTGCCAGTGAGGGGGGGGACAGGGGCTATGAGCAGTTCTTC. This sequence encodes CASEGGDRGYEQFF.

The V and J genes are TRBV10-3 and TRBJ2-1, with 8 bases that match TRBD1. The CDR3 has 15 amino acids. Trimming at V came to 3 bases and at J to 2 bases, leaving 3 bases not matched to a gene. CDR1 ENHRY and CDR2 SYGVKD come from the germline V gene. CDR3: CAISDTDRAYNEQFF. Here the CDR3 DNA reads TGTGCCATCAGTGATACGGACAGGGCCTACAATGAGCAGTTCTTC.

For the CDR3, the DNA is TGTGCCACCAGCAGAGAGGCAGGGGTAGTATACGAGCAGTACTTC. Its protein product is CATSREAGVVYEQYF. The J gene is TRBJ2-7, the V gene TRBV15; a possible D gene is TRBD1 (6 bases). Germline CDR1 reads LNHNV; CDR2 reads YYDKDF (reference sequence). CDR3 size: 15 residues. Trimming left V 0 bases short and J 4 bases short, with 13 bases between.

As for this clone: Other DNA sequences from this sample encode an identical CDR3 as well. CDR3 region: CATRLAGAYEQYF. The CDR3, as DNA: TGTGCCACCCGACTAGCGGGAGCCTACGAGCAGTACTTC. J is TRBJ2-7 and V is TRBV27; TRBD2 agrees at 12 bases. The junction had 3 bases not matched to a gene; V was cut back by 10 bases and J by 2 bases. The germline V gene encodes CDR1 MNHEY and CDR2 SMNVEV (reference sequence). The CDR3 covers 13 residues.

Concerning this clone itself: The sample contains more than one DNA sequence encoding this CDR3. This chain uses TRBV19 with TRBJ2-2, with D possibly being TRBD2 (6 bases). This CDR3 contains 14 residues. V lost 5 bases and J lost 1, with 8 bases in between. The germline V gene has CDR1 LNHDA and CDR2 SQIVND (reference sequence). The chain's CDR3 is CASSWGENTGELFF. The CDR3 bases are TGTGCCAGTAGTTGGGGGGAGAACACCGGGGAGCTGTTTTTT.

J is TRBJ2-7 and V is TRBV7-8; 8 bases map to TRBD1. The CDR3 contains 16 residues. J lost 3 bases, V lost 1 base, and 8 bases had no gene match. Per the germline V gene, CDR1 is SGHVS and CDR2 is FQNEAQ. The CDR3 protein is CASSLVSGGRIYEQYF. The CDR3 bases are TGTGCCAGCAGCTTAGTGTCAGGGGGCAGGATCTACGAGCAGTACTTC. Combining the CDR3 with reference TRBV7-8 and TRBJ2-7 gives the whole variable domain GAGVSQSPRYKVAKRGQDVALRCDPISGHVSLFWYQQALGQGPEFLTYFQNEAQLDKSGLPSDRFFAERPEGSVSTLKIQRTQQEDSAVYLCASSLVSGGRIYEQYFGPGTRLTVT.

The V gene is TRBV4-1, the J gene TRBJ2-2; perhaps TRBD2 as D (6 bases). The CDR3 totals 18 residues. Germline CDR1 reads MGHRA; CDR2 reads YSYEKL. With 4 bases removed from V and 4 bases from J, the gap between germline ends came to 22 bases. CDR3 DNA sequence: TGCGCCAGCAGCCCTCCCCCGGGAGCGGAAGCCTTCACCGGGGAGCTGTTTTTT. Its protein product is CASSPPPGAEAFTGELFF.

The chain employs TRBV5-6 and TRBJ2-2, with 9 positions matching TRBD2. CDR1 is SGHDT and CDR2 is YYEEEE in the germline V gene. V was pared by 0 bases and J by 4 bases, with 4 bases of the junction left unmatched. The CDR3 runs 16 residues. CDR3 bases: TGTGCCAGCAGCTTGGGGCTAGCGGGATCCACCGGGGAGCTGTTTTTT. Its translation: CASSLGLAGSTGELFF.